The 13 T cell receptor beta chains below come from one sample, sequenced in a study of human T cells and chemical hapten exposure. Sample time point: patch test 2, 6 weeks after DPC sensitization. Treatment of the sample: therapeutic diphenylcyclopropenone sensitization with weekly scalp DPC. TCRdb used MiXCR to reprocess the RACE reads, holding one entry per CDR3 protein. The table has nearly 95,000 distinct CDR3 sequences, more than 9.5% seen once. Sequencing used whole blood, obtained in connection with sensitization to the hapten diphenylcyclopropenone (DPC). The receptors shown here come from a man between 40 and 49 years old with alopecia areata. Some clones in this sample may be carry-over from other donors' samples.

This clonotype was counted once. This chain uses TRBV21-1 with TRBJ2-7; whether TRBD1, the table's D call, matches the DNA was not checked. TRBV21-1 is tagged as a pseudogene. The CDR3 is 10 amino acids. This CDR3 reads CASSGRQEYV. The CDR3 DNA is TGTGCCAGCAGCGGGCGCCAAGAGTACGTC.

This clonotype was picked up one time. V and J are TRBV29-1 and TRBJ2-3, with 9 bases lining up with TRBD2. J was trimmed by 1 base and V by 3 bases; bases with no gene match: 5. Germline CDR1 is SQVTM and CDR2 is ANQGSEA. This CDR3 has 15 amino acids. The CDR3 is CSVESAGGGTDTQYF. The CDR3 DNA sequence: TGCAGCGTTGAGTCGGCGGGGGGGGGCACAGATACGCAGTATTTT.

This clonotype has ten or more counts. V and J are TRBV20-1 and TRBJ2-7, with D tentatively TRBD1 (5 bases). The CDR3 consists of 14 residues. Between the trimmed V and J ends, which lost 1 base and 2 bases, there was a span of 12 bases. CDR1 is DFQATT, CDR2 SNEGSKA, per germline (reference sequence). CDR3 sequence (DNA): TGCAGTGCTAGAGGGACACTCTACGCCTACGAGCAGTACGTC. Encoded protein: CSARGTLYAYEQYV.

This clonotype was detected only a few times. The CDR3 sequence: CASSEGGGAGNTIYF. The DNA of the CDR3 is TGTGCCAGCAGTGAAGGGGGGGGAGCTGGAAACACCATATATTTT. The chain combines TRBV25-1 with TRBJ1-3; tentatively, D is TRBD1 (5 bases). V was trimmed by 2 bases and J by 2 bases, leaving 10 bases between them. The CDR3 runs 15 residues. Germline CDR1 and CDR2: MGHDK and SYGVNS.

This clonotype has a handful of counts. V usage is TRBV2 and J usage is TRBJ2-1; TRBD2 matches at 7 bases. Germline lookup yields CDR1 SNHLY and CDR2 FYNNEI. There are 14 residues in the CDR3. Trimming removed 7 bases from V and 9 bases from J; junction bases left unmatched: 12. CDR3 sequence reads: CASIGDGRAAEQFF. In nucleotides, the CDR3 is TGTGCCAGCATAGGGGATGGGAGGGCAGCTGAGCAGTTCTTC.

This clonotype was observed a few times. CDR3 loop: CASSFDSPSRTDTQYF. In DNA, the CDR3 is TGTGCCAGCAGCTTTGACTCACCCTCTCGCACAGATACGCAGTATTTT. The chain links TRBV5-4 to TRBJ2-3; the D is unclear. Germline V gives CDR1 SGHNT, CDR2 YYREEE (reference sequence). This CDR3 comprises 16 residues. V lost 2 bases, J lost 1 base, and 14 bases lay in between.

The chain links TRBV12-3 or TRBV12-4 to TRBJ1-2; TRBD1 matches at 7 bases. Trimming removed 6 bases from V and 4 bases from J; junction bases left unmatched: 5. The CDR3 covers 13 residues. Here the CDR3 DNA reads TGTGCCAGCAGCCTGGACAGGATCTATGGCTACACCTTC. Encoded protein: CASSLDRIYGYTF.

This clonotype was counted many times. The CDR3 DNA reads as TGTGCCAGCAGTTACTCGAACGGTCTAGCGGGAGGGCTTTCGCAGTACGTC. This gives the protein CASSYSNGLAGGLSQYV. The chain recombines TRBV6-5 with TRBJ2-7, with TRBD2 matching 12 bases. After removal of 0 bases from V and 9 bases from J, the junction contained 12 bases not matched to a gene. The CDR3 is made up of 17 amino acids. Germline CDR1 reads MNHEY; CDR2 reads SVGAGI.

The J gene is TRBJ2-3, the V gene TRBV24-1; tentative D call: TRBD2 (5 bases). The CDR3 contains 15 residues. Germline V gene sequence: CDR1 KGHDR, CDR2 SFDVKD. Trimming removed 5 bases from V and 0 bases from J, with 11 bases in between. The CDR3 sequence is CATSVRGISTDTQYF. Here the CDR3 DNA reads TGTGCCACCAGTGTTCGAGGGATTAGCACAGATACGCAGTATTTT.

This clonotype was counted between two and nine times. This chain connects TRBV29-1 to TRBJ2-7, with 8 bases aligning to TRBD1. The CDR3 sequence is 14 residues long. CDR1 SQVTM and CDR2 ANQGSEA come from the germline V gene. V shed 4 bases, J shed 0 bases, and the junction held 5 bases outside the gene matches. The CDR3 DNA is TGCAGCGTTGCTGAGACAGGGGACTCCTACGAGCAGTACGTC. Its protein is CSVAETGDSYEQYV.

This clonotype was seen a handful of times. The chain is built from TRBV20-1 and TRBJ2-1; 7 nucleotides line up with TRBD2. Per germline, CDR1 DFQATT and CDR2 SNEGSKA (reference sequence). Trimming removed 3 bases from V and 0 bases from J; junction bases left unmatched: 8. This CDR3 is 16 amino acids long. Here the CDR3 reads CSASLAERNSYNEQFF. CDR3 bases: TGCAGTGCTAGTCTAGCGGAGAGGAACTCCTACAATGAGCAGTTCTTC.

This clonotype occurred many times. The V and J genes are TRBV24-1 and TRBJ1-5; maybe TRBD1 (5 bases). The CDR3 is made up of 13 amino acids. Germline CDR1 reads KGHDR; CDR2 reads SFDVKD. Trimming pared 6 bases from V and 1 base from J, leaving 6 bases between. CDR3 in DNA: TGTGCCACCAGTAGGGGAAGCAATCAGCCCCAGCATTTT. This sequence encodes CATSRGSNQPQHF.

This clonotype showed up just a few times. This CDR3 reads CASRWTGANEQFF. The CDR3 bases are TGTGCCAGCCGCTGGACAGGGGCGAATGAGCAGTTCTTC. The V call is TRBV6-2 or TRBV6-3, the J call TRBJ2-1; 9 bases match TRBD1. The CDR3 extends over 13 amino acids. From germline, CDR1 is MNHEY and CDR2 SVGEGT. After removal of 8 bases from V and 7 bases from J, the junction contained 6 bases not matched to a gene.